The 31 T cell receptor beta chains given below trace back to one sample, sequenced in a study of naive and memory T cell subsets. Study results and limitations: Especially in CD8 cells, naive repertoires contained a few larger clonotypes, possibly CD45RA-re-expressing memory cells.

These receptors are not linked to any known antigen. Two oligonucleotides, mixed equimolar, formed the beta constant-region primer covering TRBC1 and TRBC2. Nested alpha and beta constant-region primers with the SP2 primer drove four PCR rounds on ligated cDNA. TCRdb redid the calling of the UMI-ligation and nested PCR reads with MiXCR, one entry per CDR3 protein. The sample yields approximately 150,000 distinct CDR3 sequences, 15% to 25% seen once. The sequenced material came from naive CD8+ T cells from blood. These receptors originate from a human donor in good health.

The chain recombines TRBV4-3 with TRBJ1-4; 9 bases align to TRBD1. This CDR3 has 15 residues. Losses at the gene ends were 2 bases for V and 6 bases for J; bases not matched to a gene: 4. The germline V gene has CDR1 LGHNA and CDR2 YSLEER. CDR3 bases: TGCGCCAGCAGCCAACCGGACAGGGGTTATGAAAAACTGTTTTTT. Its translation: CASSQPDRGYEKLFF.

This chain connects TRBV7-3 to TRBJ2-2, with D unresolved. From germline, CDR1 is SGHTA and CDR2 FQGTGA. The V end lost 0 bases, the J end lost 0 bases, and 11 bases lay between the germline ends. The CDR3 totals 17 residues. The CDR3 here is CASSLTPGRSNTGELFF. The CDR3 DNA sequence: TGTGCCAGCAGCTTAACGCCTGGTAGATCGAACACCGGGGAGCTGTTTTTT. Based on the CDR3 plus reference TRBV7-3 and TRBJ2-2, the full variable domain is GAGVSQTPSNKVTEKGKYVELRCDPISGHTALYWYRQSLGQGPEFLIYFQGTGAADDSGLPNDRFFAVRPEGSVSTLKIQRTERGDSAVYLCASSLTPGRSNTGELFFGEGSRLTVL.

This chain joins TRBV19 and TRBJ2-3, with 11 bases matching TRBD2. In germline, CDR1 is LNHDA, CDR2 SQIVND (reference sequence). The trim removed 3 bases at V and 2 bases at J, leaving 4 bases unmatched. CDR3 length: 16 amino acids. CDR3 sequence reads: CASSMGLAETTDTQYF. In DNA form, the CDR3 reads TGTGCCAGTAGTATGGGACTAGCGGAGACCACAGATACGCAGTATTTT.

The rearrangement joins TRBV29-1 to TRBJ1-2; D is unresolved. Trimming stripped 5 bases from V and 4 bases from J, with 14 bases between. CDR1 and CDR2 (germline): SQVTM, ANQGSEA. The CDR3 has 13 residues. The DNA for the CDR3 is TGCAGCGTTCCCTCCGCCCGGGGCTATGGCTACACCTTC. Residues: CSVPSARGYGYTF.

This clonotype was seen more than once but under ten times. The CDR3 sequence: CASSFLLAKEQFF. In DNA form, the CDR3 reads TGTGCCAGCAGCTTTTTACTAGCTAAAGAGCAGTTCTTC. The V gene is TRBV5-4, the J gene TRBJ2-1, with a weak D call TRBD2 (6 bases). This CDR3 region has 13 residues. V lost 2 bases and J lost 10, with 13 bases in between. Looked up from germline, CDR1 is SGHNT and CDR2 is YYREEE (reference sequence).

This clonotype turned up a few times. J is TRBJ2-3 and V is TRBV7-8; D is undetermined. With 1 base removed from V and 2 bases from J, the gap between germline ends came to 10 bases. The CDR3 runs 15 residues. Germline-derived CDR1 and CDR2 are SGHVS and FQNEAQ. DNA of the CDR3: TGTGCCAGCAGCTTAGACATGCAAGCCACAGATACGCAGTATTTT. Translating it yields CASSLDMQATDTQYF. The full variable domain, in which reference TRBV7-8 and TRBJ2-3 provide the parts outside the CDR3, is GAGVSQSPRYKVAKRGQDVALRCDPISGHVSLFWYQQALGQGPEFLTYFQNEAQLDKSGLPSDRFFAERPEGSVSTLKIQRTQQEDSAVYLCASSLDMQATDTQYFGPGTRLTVL.

CDR3 DNA sequence: TGTGCCAGCAGTTACTCTAACAGGGTTGAAGGCTACACCTTC. Its translation is CASSYSNRVEGYTF. The rearrangement joins TRBV6-5 to TRBJ1-2, with a weak D call TRBD1 (6 bases). This CDR3 contains 14 residues. Trimming cost V 0 bases and J 8 bases, with 13 bases left between them. Germline V CDR1 and CDR2: MNHEY, SVGAGI.

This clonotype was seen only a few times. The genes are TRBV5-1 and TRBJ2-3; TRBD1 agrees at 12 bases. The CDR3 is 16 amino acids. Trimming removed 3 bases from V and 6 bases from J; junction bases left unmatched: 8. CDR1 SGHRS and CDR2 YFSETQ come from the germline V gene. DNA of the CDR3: TGCGCCAGCAGCTACGAGGGACAGGGGGCGGCGGATACGCAGTATTTT. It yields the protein CASSYEGQGAADTQYF.

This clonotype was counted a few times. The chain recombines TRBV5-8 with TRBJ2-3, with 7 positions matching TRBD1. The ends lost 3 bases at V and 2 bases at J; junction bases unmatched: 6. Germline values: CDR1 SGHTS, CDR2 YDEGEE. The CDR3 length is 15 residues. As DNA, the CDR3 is TGTGCCAGCAGCTCCCGGGGACAGATCACAGATACGCAGTATTTT. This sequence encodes CASSSRGQITDTQYF. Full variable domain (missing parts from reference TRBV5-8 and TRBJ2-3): EAGVTQSPTHLIKTRGQQATLRCSPISGHTSVYWYQQALGLGLQFLLWYDEGEERNRGNFPPRFSGRQFPNYSSELNVNALELEDSALYLCASSSRGQITDTQYFGPGTRLTVL.

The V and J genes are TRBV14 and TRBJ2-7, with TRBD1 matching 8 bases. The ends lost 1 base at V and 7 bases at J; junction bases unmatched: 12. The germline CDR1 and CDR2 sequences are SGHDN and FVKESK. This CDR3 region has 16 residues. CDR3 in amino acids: CASSQVPGGPRWEQYF. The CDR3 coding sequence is TGTGCCAGCAGCCAAGTCCCAGGGGGCCCCCGTTGGGAGCAGTACTTC.

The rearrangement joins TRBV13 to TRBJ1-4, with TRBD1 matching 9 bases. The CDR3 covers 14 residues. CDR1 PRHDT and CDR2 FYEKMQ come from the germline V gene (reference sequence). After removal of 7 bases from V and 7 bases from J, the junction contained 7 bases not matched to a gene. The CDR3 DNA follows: TGTGCCAGCACCTCCGGGACAGGGTTTGAAAAACTGTTTTTT. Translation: CASTSGTGFEKLFF.

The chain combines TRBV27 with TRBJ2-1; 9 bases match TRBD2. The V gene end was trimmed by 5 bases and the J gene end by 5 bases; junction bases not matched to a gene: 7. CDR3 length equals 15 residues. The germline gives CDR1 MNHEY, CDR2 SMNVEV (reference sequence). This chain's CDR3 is CASSPWTSADNEQFF. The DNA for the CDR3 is TGTGCCAGCAGTCCCTGGACTAGCGCCGACAATGAGCAGTTCTTC.

CDR3 nucleotide sequence: TGTGCCAGCAGTTATTGGCTAGCGGGGGTCAGCGGGGAGCTGTTTTTT. It codes for CASSYWLAGVSGELFF. The rearrangement links TRBV6-2 or TRBV6-3 to TRBJ2-2; 10 positions match TRBD2. The CDR3 extends over 16 amino acids. The V segment lost 3 bases and the J segment 7 bases; nucleotides outside the gene matches: 8. Per germline, CDR1 MNHEY and CDR2 SVGEGT.

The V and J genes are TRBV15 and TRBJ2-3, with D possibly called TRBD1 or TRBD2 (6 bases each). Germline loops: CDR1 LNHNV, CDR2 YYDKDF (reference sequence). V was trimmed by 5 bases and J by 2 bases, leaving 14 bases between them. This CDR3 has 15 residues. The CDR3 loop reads CATSVGRGATDTQYF. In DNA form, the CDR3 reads TGTGCCACCAGCGTTGGAAGGGGGGCCACAGATACGCAGTATTTT.

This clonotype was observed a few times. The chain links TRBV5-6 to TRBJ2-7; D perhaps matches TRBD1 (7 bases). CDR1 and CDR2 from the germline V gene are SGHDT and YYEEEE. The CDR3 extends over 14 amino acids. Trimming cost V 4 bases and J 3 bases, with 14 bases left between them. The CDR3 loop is CASSPGDRDYEQYF. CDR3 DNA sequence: TGTGCCAGCAGCCCGGGGGACAGAGACTACGAGCAGTACTTC. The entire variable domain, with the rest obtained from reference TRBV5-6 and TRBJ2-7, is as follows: DAGVTQSPTHLIKTRGQQVTLRCSPKSGHDTVSWYQQALGQGPQFIFQYYEEEERQRGNFPDRFSGHQFPNYSSELNVNALLLGDSALYLCASSPGDRDYEQYFGPGTRLTVT.

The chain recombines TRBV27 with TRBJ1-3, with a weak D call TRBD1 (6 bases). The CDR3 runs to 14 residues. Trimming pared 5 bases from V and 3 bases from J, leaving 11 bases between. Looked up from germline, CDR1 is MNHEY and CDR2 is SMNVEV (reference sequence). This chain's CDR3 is CASSIGGIGNTIYF. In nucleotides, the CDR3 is TGTGCCAGCAGTATAGGGGGAATTGGAAACACCATATATTTT.

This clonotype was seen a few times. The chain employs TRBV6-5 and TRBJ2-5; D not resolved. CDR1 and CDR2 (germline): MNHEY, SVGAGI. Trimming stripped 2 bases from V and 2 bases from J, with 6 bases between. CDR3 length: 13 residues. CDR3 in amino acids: CASSYAQQETQYF. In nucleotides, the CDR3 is TGTGCCAGCAGTTACGCTCAGCAAGAGACCCAGTACTTC.

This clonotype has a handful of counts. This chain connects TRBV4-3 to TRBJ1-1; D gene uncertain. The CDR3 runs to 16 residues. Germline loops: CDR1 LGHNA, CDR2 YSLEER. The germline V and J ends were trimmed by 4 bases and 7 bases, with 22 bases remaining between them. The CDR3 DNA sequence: TGCGCCAGCAGCCCCGATGGAAGCCTCGGGCGGGGTGAAGCTTTCTTT. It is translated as CASSPDGSLGRGEAFF.

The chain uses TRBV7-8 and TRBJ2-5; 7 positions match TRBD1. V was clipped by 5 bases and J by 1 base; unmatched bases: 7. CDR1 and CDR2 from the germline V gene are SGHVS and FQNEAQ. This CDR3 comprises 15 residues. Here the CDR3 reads CASSPRTGIQETQYF. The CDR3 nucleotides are TGTGCCAGCAGCCCCCGGACAGGAATCCAAGAGACCCAGTACTTC.

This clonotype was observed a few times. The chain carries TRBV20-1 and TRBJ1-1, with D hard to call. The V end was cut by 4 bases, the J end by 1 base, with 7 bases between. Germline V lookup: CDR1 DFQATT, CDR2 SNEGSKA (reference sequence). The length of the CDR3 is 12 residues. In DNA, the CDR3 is TGCAGTGCTACCTCAGGGAACACTGAAGCTTTCTTT. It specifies CSATSGNTEAFF.

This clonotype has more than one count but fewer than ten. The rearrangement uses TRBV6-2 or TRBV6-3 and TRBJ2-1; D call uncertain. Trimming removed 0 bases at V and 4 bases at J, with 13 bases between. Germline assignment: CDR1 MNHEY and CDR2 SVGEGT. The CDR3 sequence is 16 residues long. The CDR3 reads CASSYSMMTKYNEQFF. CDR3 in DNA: TGTGCCAGCAGTTACTCGATGATGACCAAATACAATGAGCAGTTCTTC.

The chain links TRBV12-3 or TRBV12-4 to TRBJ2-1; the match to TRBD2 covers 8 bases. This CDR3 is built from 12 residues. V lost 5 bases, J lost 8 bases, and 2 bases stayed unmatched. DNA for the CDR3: TGTGCCAGCAGTCCAGCGGGAGATGAGCAGTTCTTC. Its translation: CASSPAGDEQFF.

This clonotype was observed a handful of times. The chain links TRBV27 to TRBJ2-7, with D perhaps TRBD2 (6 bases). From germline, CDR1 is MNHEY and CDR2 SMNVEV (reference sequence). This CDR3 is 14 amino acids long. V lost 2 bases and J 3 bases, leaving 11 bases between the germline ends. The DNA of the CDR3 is TGTGCCAGCAGTTTACAGGGAGGCAGCTACGAGCAGTACTTC. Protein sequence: CASSLQGGSYEQYF.

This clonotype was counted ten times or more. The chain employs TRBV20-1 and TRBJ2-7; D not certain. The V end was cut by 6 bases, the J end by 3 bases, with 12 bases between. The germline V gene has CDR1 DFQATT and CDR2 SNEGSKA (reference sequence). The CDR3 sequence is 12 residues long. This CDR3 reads CSAAKAHYEQYF. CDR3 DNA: TGCAGTGCGGCTAAAGCTCACTACGAGCAGTACTTC.

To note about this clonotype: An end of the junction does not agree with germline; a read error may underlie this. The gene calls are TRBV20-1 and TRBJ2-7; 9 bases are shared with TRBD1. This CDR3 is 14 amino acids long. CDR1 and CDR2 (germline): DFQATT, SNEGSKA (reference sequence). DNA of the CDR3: TGCAGTGCTAGAGATCGGTCAGGGACAGGGAGCCTAAAGTTC. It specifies CSARDRSGTGSLKF.

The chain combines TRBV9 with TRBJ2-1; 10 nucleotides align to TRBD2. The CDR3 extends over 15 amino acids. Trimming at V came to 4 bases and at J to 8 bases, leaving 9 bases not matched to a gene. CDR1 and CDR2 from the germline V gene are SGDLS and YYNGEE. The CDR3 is CASSPLASGRYEQFF. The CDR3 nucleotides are TGTGCCAGCAGCCCCCTGGCTAGCGGGAGATATGAGCAGTTCTTC.

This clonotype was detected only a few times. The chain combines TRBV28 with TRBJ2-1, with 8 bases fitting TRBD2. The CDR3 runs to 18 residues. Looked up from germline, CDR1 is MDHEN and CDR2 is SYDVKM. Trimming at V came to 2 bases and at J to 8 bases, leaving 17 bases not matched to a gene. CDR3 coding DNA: TGTGCCAGCAGTTTAGAATCCGGGAGCGGGAGTGGGATCGATGAGCAGTTCTTC. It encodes CASSLESGSGSGIDEQFF.

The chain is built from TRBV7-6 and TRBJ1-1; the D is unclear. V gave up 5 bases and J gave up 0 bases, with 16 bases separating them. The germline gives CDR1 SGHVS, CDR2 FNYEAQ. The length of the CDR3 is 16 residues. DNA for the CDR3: TGTGCCAGCAGCCCCTACTCTTCCGGGATGAACACTGAAGCTTTCTTT. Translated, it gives CASSPYSSGMNTEAFF.

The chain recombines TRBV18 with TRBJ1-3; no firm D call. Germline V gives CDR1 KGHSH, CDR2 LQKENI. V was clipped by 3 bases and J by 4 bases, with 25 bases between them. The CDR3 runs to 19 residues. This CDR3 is CASSPTIPNQVVGGNTIYF. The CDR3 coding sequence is TGTGCCAGCTCACCCACGATACCGAACCAGGTAGTTGGCGGAAACACCATATATTTT.

The CDR3 region is CASSPDDWGNEQFF. The DNA of the CDR3 is TGCGCCAGCAGCCCTGACGACTGGGGCAATGAGCAGTTCTTC. The rearrangement joins TRBV5-1 to TRBJ2-1; unclear D gene. Germline CDR1 SGHRS, CDR2 YFSETQ. V was shortened by 4 bases and J by 6 bases, with 14 bases between the two germline ends. The CDR3 runs 14 residues.

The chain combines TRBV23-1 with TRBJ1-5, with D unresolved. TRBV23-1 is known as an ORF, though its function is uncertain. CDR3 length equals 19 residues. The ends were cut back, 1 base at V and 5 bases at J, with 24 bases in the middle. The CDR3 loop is CASSQLFNFGWRMYQPQHF. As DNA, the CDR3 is TGCGCCAGCAGTCAATTATTTAATTTCGGGTGGCGGATGTATCAGCCCCAGCATTTT.